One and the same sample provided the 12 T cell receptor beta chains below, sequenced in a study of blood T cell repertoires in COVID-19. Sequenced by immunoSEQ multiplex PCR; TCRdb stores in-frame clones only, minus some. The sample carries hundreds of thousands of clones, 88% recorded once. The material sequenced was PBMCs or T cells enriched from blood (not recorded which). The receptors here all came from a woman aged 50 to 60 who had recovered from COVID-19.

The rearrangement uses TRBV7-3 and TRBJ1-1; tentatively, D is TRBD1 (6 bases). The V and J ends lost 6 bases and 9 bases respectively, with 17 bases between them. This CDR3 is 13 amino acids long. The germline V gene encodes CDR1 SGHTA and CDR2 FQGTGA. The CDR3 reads CASRDPGHQKAFF. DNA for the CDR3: TGTGCCAGCAGAGATCCGGGACACCAAAAAGCTTTCTTT.

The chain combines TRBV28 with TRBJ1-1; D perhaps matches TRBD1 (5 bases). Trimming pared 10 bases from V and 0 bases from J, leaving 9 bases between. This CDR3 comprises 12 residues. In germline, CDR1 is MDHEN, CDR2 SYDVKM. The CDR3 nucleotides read TGTGCCACGACAGAGATGAACACTGAAGCTTTCTTT. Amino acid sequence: CATTEMNTEAFF.

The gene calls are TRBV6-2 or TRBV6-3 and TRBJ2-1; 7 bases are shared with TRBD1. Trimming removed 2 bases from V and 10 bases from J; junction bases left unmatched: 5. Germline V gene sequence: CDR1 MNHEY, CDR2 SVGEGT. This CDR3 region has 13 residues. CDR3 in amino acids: CASSYRQGLEQFF. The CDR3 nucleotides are TGTGCCAGCAGTTACCGACAGGGCTTAGAGCAGTTCTTC.

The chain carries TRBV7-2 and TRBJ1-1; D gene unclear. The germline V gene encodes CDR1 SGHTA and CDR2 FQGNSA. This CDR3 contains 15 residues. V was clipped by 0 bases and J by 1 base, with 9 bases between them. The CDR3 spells CASSLAPHTNTEAFF. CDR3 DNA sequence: TGTGCCAGCAGCTTAGCCCCACACACGAACACTGAAGCTTTCTTT.

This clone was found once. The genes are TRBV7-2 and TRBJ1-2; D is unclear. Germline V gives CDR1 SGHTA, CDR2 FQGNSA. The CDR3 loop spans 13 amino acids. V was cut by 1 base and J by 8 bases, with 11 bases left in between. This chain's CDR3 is CASSLGDQAGYTF. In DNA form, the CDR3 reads TGTGCCAGCAGCTTAGGAGACCAGGCGGGCTACACCTTC. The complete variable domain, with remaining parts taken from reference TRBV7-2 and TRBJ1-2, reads GAGVSQSPSNKVTEKGKDVELRCDPISGHTALYWYRQSLGQGLEFLIYFQGNSAPDKSGLPSDRFSAERTGGSVSTLTIQRTQQEDSAVYLCASSLGDQAGYTFGSGTRLTVV.

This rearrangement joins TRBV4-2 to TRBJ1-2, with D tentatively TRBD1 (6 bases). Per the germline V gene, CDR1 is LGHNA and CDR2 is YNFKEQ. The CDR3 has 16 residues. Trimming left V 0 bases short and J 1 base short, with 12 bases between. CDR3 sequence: CASSQEGAAINYGYTF. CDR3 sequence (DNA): TGTGCCAGCAGCCAAGAGGGGGCAGCCATTAACTATGGCTACACCTTC.

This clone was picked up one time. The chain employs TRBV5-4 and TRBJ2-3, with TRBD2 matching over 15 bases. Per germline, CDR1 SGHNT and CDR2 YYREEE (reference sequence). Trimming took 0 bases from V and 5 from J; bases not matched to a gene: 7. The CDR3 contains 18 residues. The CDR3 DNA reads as TGTGCCAGCAGCTTGGCCGGGACTAGCGGGAGGCAGGGAGATACGCAGTATTTT. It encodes CASSLAGTSGRQGDTQYF.

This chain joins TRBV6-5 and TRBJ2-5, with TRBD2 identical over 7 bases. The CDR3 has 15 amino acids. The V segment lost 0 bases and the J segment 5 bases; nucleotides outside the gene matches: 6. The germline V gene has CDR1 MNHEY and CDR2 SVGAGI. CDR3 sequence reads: CASSYSGGRGETQYF. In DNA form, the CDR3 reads TGTGCCAGCAGTTACTCAGGCGGGAGAGGTGAGACCCAGTACTTC.

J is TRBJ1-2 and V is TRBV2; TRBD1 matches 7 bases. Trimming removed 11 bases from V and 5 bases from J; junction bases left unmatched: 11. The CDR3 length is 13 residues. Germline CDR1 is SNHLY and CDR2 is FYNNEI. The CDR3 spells CAGWTGPGYGYTF. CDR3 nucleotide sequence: TGTGCCGGCTGGACAGGTCCGGGGTATGGCTACACCTTC.

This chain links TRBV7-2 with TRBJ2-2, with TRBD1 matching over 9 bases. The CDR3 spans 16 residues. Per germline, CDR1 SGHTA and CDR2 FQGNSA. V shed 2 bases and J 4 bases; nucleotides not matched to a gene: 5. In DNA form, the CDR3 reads TGTGCCAGCAGCTTATTACAGGGGGCGGGCACCGGGGAGCTGTTTTTT. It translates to CASSLLQGAGTGELFF.

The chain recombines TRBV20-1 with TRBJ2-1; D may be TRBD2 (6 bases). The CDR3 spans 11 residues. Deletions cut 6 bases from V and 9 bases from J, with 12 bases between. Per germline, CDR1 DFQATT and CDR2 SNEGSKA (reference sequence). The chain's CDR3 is CSARTGAEQFF. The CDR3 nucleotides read TGCAGTGCCCGGACGGGAGCTGAGCAGTTCTTC.

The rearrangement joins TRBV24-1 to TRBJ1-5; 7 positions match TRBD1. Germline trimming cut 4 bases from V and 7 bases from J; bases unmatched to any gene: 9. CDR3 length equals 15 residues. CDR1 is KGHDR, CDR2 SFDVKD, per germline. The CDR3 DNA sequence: TGTGCCACCAGTGACGAAAAACAGGGGAGGCAGCCCCAGCATTTT. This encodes CATSDEKQGRQPQHF.